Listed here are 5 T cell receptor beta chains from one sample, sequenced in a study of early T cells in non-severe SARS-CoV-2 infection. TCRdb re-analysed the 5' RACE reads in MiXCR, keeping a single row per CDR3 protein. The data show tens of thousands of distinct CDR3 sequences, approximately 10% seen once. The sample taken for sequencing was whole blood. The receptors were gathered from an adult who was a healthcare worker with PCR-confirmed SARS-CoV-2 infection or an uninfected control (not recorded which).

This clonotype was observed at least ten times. CDR3 in amino acids: CAISDSRTDTQYF. The CDR3 region has the DNA TGTGCCATCAGTGACAGCCGCACAGATACGCAGTATTTT. The genes are TRBV10-3 and TRBJ2-3; D gene ambiguous. Germline assignment: CDR1 ENHRY and CDR2 SYGVKD. Trimming stripped 3 bases from V and 1 base from J, with 5 bases between. The length of the CDR3 is 13 residues.

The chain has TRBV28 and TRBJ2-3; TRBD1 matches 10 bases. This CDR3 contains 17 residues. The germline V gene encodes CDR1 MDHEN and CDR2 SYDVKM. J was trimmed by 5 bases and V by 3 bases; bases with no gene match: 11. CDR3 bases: TGTGCCAGCAGTTTTCTCGGACAGGGGGAGAGTCAAGATACGCAGTATTTT. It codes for CASSFLGQGESQDTQYF.

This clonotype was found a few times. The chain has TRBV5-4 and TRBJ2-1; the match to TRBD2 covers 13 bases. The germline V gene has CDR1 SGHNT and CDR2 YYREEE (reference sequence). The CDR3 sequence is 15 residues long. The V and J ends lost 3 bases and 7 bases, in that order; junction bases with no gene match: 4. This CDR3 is CASSSLAGGGNEQFF. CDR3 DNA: TGTGCCAGCAGCTCACTAGCGGGAGGGGGTAATGAGCAGTTCTTC.

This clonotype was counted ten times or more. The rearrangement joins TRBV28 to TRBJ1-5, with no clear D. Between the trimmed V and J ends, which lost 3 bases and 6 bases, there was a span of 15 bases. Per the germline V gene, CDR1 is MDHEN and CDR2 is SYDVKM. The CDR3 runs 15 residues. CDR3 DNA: TGTGCCAGCAGTTTCGCCCGGCTAGGTGTTCAGCCCCAGCATTTT. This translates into CASSFARLGVQPQHF.

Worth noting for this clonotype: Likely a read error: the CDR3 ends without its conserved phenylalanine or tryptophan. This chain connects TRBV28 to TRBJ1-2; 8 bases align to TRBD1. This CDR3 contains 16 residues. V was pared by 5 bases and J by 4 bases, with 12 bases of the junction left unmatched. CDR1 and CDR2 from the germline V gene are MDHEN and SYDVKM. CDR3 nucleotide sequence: TGTGCCAGCAGTACCCCGGACAGGGTGACCGGCTATGGCTACACCTTA. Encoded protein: CASSTPDRVTGYGYTL.